Here is one T cell receptor (beta chain) with its context. Deletions cut 0 bases from V and 3 bases from J, with 8 bases between. Looked up from germline, CDR1 is MRHNA and CDR2 is SNTAGT. The CDR3 runs 15 residues. This record belongs to a study of cytomegalovirus exposure and HLA in healthy donors. PCR employed 60 Vbeta and 13 Jbeta primers. Here immunoSEQ multiplex PCR was the method, and the copy in TCRdb shows in-frame clones only, minus some. The sample table includes about 120,000 clones. This TCR came from a woman between 35 and 50 years old in good health and CMV-seropositive. This rearrangement joins TRBV6-4 to TRBJ2-2; D gene unclear. The specimen sequenced was PBMCs. Written as DNA, the CDR3 is TGTGCCAGCAGTGACTCGCACACCCACACCGGGGAGCTGTTTTTT. Its translation is CASSDSHTHTGELFF.